This TCR beta chain was obtained from a study of glioma-infiltrating T cells. After removal of 2 bases from V and 15 bases from J, the junction contained 7 bases not matched to a gene. The germline CDR1 and CDR2 sequences are MDHEN and SYDVKM. The CDR3 covers 13 residues. TCR alpha and beta CDR3 regions were amplified from RNA using iRepertoire nested multiplex PCR. TCRdb recomputed calls from the multiplex PCR reads with MiXCR, one row per CDR3 protein. The sample shows 300,000 to 450,000 distinct CDR3 sequences, roughly two fifths of them seen only once. This clonotype was obtained from a human donor with low-grade glioma or glioblastoma, undergoing nonglioma brain surgery, or in good health (not recorded which). This chain connects TRBV28 to TRBJ2-4; TRBD2 matches 10 bases. Sequencing used glioma tissue, nonneoplastic brain tissue, or PBMCs (not recorded which). This CDR3 is CASSLGGTSELYF. The CDR3 bases are TGTGCCAGCAGTTTAGGTGGGACTAGCGAGTTGTACTTC.